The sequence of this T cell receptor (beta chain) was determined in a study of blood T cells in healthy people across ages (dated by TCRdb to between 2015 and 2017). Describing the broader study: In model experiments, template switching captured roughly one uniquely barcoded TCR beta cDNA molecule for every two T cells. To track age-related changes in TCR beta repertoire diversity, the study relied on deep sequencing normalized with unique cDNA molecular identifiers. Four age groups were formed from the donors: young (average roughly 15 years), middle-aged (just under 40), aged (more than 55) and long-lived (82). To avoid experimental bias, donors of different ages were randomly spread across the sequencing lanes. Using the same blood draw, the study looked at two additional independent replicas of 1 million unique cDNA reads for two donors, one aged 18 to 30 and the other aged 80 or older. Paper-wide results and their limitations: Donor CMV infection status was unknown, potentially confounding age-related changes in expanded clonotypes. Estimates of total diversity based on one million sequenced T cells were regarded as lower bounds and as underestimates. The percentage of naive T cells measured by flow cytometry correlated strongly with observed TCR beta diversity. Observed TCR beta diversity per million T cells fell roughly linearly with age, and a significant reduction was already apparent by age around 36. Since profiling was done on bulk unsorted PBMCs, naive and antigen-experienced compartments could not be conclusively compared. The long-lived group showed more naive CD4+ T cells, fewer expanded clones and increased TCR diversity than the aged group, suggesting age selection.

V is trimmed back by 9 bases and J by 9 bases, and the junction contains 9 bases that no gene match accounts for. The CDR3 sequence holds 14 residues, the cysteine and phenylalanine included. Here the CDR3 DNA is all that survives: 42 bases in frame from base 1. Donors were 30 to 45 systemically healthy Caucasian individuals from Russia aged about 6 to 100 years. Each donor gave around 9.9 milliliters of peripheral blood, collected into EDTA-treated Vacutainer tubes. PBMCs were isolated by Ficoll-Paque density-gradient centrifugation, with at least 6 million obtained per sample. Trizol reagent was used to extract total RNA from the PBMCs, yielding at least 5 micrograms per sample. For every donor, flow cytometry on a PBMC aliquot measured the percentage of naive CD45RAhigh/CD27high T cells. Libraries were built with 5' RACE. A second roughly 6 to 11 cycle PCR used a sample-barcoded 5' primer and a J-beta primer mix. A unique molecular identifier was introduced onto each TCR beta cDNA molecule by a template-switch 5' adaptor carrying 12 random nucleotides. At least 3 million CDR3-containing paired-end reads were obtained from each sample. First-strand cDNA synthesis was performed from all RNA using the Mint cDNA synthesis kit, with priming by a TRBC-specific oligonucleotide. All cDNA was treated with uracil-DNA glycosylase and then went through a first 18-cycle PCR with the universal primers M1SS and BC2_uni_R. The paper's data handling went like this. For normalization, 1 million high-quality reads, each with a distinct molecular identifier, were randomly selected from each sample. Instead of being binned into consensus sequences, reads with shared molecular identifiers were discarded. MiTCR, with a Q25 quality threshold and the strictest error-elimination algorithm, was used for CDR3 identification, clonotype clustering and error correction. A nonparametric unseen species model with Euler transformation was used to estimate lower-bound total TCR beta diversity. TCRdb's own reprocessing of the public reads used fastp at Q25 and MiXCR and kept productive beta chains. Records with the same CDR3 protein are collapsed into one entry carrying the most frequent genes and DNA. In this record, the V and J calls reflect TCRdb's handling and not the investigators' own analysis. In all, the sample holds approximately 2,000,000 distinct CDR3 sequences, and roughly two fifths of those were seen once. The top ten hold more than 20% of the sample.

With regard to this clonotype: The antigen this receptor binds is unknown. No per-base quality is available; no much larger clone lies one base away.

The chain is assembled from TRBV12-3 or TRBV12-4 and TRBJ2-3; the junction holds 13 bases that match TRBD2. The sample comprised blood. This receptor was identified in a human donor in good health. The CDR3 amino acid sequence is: CASRLAGGKITQYF. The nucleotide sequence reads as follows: TGTGCCAGTCGACTAGCGGGGGGCAAGATCACGCAGTATTTT.